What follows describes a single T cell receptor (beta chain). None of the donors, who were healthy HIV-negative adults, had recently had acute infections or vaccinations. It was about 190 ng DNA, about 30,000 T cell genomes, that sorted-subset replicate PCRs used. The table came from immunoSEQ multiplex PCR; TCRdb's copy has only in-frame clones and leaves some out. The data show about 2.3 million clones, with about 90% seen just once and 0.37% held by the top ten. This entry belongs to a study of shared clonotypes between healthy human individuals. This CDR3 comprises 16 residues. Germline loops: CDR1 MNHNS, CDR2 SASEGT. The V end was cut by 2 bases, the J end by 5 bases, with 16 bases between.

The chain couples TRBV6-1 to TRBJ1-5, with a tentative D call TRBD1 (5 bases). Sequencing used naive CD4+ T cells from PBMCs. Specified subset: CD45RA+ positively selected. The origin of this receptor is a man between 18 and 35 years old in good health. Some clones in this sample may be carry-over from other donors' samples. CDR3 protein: CASSEYGGSRDQPQHF. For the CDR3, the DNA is TGTGCCAGCAGTGAATATGGGGGATCGAGAGATCAGCCCCAGCATTTT.